The 28 T cell receptor beta chains given below trace back to one sample, sequenced in a study of cytomegalovirus exposure and HLA in healthy donors. The PCR employed 60 Vbeta primers together with 13 Jbeta primers. Sequenced by immunoSEQ multiplex PCR; TCRdb stores in-frame clones only, minus some. The data contain 58,000 or so clones, approximately 71% of them singletons. The specimen sequenced was PBMCs. Every receptor here comes from a man in his fifties or sixties in good health and CMV-seropositive.

The chain is built from TRBV5-5 and TRBJ2-7; 8 bases match TRBD1. The CDR3 totals 15 residues. The J segment lost 0 bases and the V segment lost 5 bases, leaving 7 bases of the junction unmatched. The germline gives CDR1 SGHKS, CDR2 YYEKEE (reference sequence). The CDR3, as DNA: TGTGCCAGCAGTACCGGGGACAGGAGCTCCTACGAGCAGTACTTC. This gives the protein CASSTGDRSSYEQYF.

The gene calls are TRBV7-3 and TRBJ1-2; D is undetermined. The V gene lost 5 bases and the J gene lost 1 base, with 11 bases spanning the gap. The length of the CDR3 is 14 residues. Germline V CDR1 and CDR2: SGHTA, FQGTGA. The CDR3: CASSPEGDNYGYTF. The DNA for the CDR3 is TGTGCCAGCAGCCCCGAGGGAGATAACTATGGCTACACCTTC.

The genes are TRBV4-1 and TRBJ1-4; no reliable D call. The germline V gene encodes CDR1 MGHRA and CDR2 YSYEKL. The CDR3 is 16 residues long. V shed 1 base and J shed 0 bases, with 9 bases lying between them. The CDR3 region is CASSQGGLSTNEKLFF. In DNA form, the CDR3 reads TGCGCCAGCAGCCAAGGCGGACTTTCAACTAATGAAAAACTGTTTTTT.

The chain joins TRBV5-1 to TRBJ2-2, with 16 bases fitting TRBD2. The V gene's germline CDR1 is SGHRS and CDR2 YFSETQ. V was clipped by 1 base and J by 6 bases; unmatched bases: 12. This CDR3 is 20 amino acids long. CDR3 sequence: CASSLSLPGTSGRASGELFF. Here the CDR3 DNA reads TGCGCCAGCAGCTTGAGTCTTCCCGGGACTAGCGGGAGGGCCTCCGGGGAGCTGTTTTTT.

The V and J genes are TRBV6-5 and TRBJ1-2, with D uncertain. Germline CDR1 and CDR2: MNHEY and SVGAGI. The CDR3 runs to 13 residues. Trimming removed 5 bases at V and 4 bases at J, with 11 bases between. Written as DNA, the CDR3 is TGTGCCAGCAGTACCGGACTGGGCTATGGCTACACCTTC. Residues: CASSTGLGYGYTF.

The chain joins TRBV7-9 to TRBJ2-7, with 9 bases fitting TRBD1. The CDR3 has 14 residues. V lost 5 bases and J lost 1; bases outside the gene matches: 3. CDR1 is SEHNR and CDR2 is FQNEAQ in the germline V gene (reference sequence). CDR3 DNA: TGTGCCAGCAGCAAAGGACAGGGGTCCTACGAGCAGTACTTC. It encodes CASSKGQGSYEQYF.

In this sample, this clone turned up a few times. CDR3 sequence reads: CATSSSGYTGELFF. CDR3 DNA sequence: TGTGCCACCAGCAGTAGCGGTTACACCGGGGAGCTGTTTTTT. The rearrangement uses TRBV15 and TRBJ2-2, with D perhaps TRBD2 (6 bases). Looked up from germline, CDR1 is LNHNV and CDR2 is YYDKDF (reference sequence). The CDR3 consists of 14 residues. The V end was cut by 3 bases, the J end by 3 bases, with 8 bases between.

This clone has just a few counts. The chain links TRBV7-2 to TRBJ2-2; perhaps TRBD1 as D (6 bases). Germline values: CDR1 SGHTA, CDR2 FQGNSA. Trimming shortened V by 3 bases and J by 2 bases, and 10 bases separated the two germline ends. The CDR3 consists of 15 residues. The CDR3 sequence: CASSLDSYNTGELFF. CDR3 in DNA: TGTGCCAGCAGCTTGGACAGTTACAACACCGGGGAGCTGTTTTTT.

V is TRBV11-2 and J is TRBJ2-7; D uncertain. The V gene lost 1 base and the J gene lost 12 bases, with 10 bases spanning the gap. The CDR3 runs 11 residues. The germline gives CDR1 SGHAT, CDR2 FQNNGV. This chain's CDR3 is CASSLGPGRYF. As DNA, the CDR3 is TGTGCCAGCAGCTTAGGACCTGGGCGGTACTTC.

The chain couples TRBV29-1 to TRBJ2-7; 9 bases map to TRBD2. With 4 bases clipped from V and 2 bases from J, the junction kept 12 bases outside the gene matches. Germline values: CDR1 SQVTM, CDR2 ANQGSEA. This CDR3 spans 16 amino acids. The CDR3 loop is CSVGNWRGGGAYEQYF. Written as DNA, the CDR3 is TGCAGCGTTGGGAACTGGCGGGGGGGCGGGGCCTACGAGCAGTACTTC.

This rearrangement joins TRBV6-5 to TRBJ1-5; D unresolved. Germline CDR1 is MNHEY and CDR2 is SVGAGI. The CDR3 consists of 13 residues. Trimming took 2 bases from V and 6 from J, leaving 8 bases between them. CDR3 amino acids: CASSYTRGQPQHF. The CDR3 DNA reads TGTGCCAGCAGTTACACTAGAGGTCAGCCCCAGCATTTT.

This clone has more than one count but fewer than ten. The chain recombines TRBV7-2 with TRBJ2-3, with 10 bases matching TRBD1. J gave up 6 bases and V 1 base, and 4 bases lay outside the gene matches. CDR3 size: 15 residues. The V gene's germline CDR1 is SGHTA and CDR2 FQGNSA. CDR3 protein: CASSLGQGAGDTQYF. CDR3 DNA sequence: TGTGCCAGCAGCTTAGGACAGGGGGCAGGGGATACGCAGTATTTT.

This clone was seen only a few times. V usage is TRBV5-4 and J usage is TRBJ1-1; perhaps TRBD1 as D (6 bases). V was clipped by 0 bases and J by 4 bases, with 13 bases between them. Germline lookup yields CDR1 SGHNT and CDR2 YYREEE (reference sequence). The CDR3 is made up of 15 amino acids. The CDR3 DNA reads TGTGCCAGCAGCTTGGCGGTAGGGGGGGGCACTGAAGCTTTCTTT. The encoded protein is CASSLAVGGGTEAFF.

The rearrangement uses TRBV30 and TRBJ2-3; 8 nucleotides agree with TRBD1. This CDR3 region has 15 residues. The ends lost 5 bases at V and 0 bases at J; junction bases unmatched: 7. Germline V gene data show CDR1 as GTSNPN and CDR2 as SVGIG (reference sequence). The DNA of the CDR3 is TGTGCCTGGTCGCCAGGGGGCGGGAGCACAGATACGCAGTATTTT. It codes for CAWSPGGGSTDTQYF.

This sequence joins TRBV7-2 and TRBJ1-2; 7 bases fit TRBD1. The junction had 8 bases not matched to a gene; V was cut back by 4 bases and J by 6 bases. Germline V gives CDR1 SGHTA, CDR2 FQGNSA. The CDR3 spans 14 residues. This chain's CDR3 is CASSSGQRVNGYTF. The CDR3 bases are TGTGCCAGCAGCTCGGGACAGCGGGTAAATGGCTACACCTTC. Full variable domain (remainder filled in from reference TRBV7-2 and TRBJ1-2): GAGVSQSPSNKVTEKGKDVELRCDPISGHTALYWYRQSLGQGLEFLIYFQGNSAPDKSGLPSDRFSAERTGGSVSTLTIQRTQQEDSAVYLCASSSGQRVNGYTFGSGTRLTVV.

The J gene is TRBJ2-5, the V gene TRBV30; 9 positions match TRBD2. The V and J ends lost 1 base and 5 bases, in that order; junction bases with no gene match: 5. The CDR3 consists of 14 residues. Per the germline V gene, CDR1 is GTSNPN and CDR2 is SVGIG (reference sequence). CDR3 nucleotides: TGTGCCTGGAGTGCGGGACTAGCTGCGGAGACCCAGTACTTC. This encodes CAWSAGLAAETQYF. The full variable domain, in which reference TRBV30 and TRBJ2-5 provide the parts outside the CDR3, is SQTIHQWPATLVQPVGSPLSLECTVEGTSNPNLYWYRQAAGRGLQLLFYSVGIGQISSEVPQNLSASRPQDRQFILSSKKLLLSDSGFYLCAWSAGLAAETQYFGPGTRLLVL.

This chain uses TRBV10-2 with TRBJ1-1; TRBD1 aligns across 9 bases. Germline values: CDR1 WSHSY, CDR2 SAAADI. CDR3 size: 16 residues. The V and J ends lost 1 base and 5 bases, in that order; junction bases with no gene match: 8. CDR3 sequence: CASSELSGQGMTEAFF. CDR3 nucleotides: TGCGCCAGCAGTGAGTTGTCAGGACAGGGGATGACTGAAGCTTTCTTT.

This chain joins TRBV2 and TRBJ2-3, with TRBD2 matching 8 bases. Germline values: CDR1 SNHLY, CDR2 FYNNEI. V lost 3 bases, J lost 3 bases, and 5 bases stayed unmatched. This CDR3 region has 15 residues. DNA for the CDR3: TGTGCCAGCAGTGAGACGGGGGGGCCTACAGATACGCAGTATTTT. Translating gives CASSETGGPTDTQYF.

The gene calls are TRBV4-2 and TRBJ2-1, with 7 bases identical to TRBD2. This CDR3 spans 16 amino acids. Germline CDR1 reads LGHNA; CDR2 reads YNFKEQ. V shed 9 bases and J 3 bases; nucleotides not matched to a gene: 14. The CDR3 is CASRRSTSANYNEQFF. In DNA form, the CDR3 reads TGTGCCAGTAGACGTAGCACTAGCGCGAACTACAATGAGCAGTTCTTC.

The chain combines TRBV19 with TRBJ2-3, with TRBD1 matching over 9 bases. This CDR3 spans 15 amino acids. The germline V gene encodes CDR1 LNHDA and CDR2 SQIVND (reference sequence). V was clipped by 5 bases and J by 1 base; unmatched bases: 4. CDR3 loop: CASSLQGARTDTQYF. CDR3 in DNA: TGTGCCAGTAGTTTACAGGGGGCGCGCACAGATACGCAGTATTTT.

The count of this clone is one. V usage is TRBV6-6 and J usage is TRBJ1-2; no definite D call. The CDR3 is 13 amino acids. Germline V gives CDR1 MNHNY, CDR2 SVGAGI (reference sequence). V gave up 7 bases and J gave up 4 bases, with 13 bases separating them. The DNA of the CDR3 is TGTGCCAGCAAAGGAGGGCAAGGCTATGGCTACACCTTC. Its translation is CASKGGQGYGYTF.

This clone appeared once. The rearrangement uses TRBV5-1 and TRBJ2-7; D gene unclear. Trimming shortened V by 0 bases and J by 5 bases, and 6 bases separated the two germline ends. Germline V gene sequence: CDR1 SGHRS, CDR2 YFSETQ. CDR3 length: 12 residues. The CDR3 reads CASSLVVHEQYF. In DNA, the CDR3 is TGCGCCAGCAGCTTGGTAGTCCACGAGCAGTACTTC.

This clone was observed a single time. The chain links TRBV19 to TRBJ1-1, with a weak D call TRBD1 (6 bases). Germline-derived CDR1 and CDR2 are LNHDA and SQIVND (reference sequence). The CDR3 consists of 16 residues. Trimming removed 3 bases at V and 0 bases at J, with 14 bases between. CDR3 DNA: TGTGCCAGTAGTATTTGGCCGGACAGTTTGAACACTGAAGCTTTCTTT. This translates into CASSIWPDSLNTEAFF.

J is TRBJ1-5 and V is TRBV5-1; D gene unclear. CDR3 size: 13 residues. Germline V gene lookup returns CDR1 SGHRS and CDR2 YFSETQ. Trimming pared 0 bases from V and 6 bases from J, leaving 7 bases between. CDR3 bases: TGCGCCAGCAGCTTGGGGGAGGGTCAGCCCCAGCATTTT. Protein sequence: CASSLGEGQPQHF.

CDR3 sequence: CASSQVRRETQYF. For the CDR3, the DNA is TGCGCCAGCAGCCAAGTGAGGAGGGAGACCCAGTACTTC. V is TRBV4-1 and J is TRBJ2-5; weak D call: TRBD2 (5 bases). Trimming removed 1 base at V and 5 bases at J, with 8 bases between. Germline V gives CDR1 MGHRA, CDR2 YSYEKL. This CDR3 is 13 amino acids long.

This chain joins TRBV5-8 and TRBJ1-2; D is possibly TRBD1 (6 bases). V shed 4 bases and J shed 6 bases, with 28 bases lying between them. CDR3 size: 18 residues. Germline CDR1 is SGHTS and CDR2 is YDEGEE. CDR3 in amino acids: CASSRLVGFGQPNDGYTF. The CDR3 DNA follows: TGTGCCAGCAGCCGACTGGTGGGTTTCGGACAGCCTAATGATGGCTACACCTTC.

The chain employs TRBV2 and TRBJ1-5, with D possibly TRBD1 on 6 matching bases. CDR3 length: 15 amino acids. Germline CDR1 reads SNHLY; CDR2 reads FYNNEI. The V end was cut by 7 bases, the J end by 5 bases, with 18 bases between. The chain's CDR3 is CASNEPGHPDQPQHF. As DNA, the CDR3 is TGTGCCAGCAACGAACCGGGACACCCAGATCAGCCCCAGCATTTT. The variable domain in full, completed from reference TRBV2 and TRBJ1-5, reads EPEVTQTPSHQVTQMGQEVILRCVPISNHLYFYWYRQILGQKVEFLVSFYNNEISEKSEIFDDQFSVERPDGSNFTLKIRSTKLEDSAMYFCASNEPGHPDQPQHFGDGTRLSIL.

V and J are TRBV6-1 and TRBJ2-3; 10 bases map to TRBD2. This CDR3 comprises 15 residues. The V gene's germline CDR1 is MNHNS and CDR2 SASEGT. The trim removed 3 bases at V and 4 bases at J, leaving 4 bases unmatched. The CDR3 DNA follows: TGTGCCAGCAGTGACCCGGGGACTAGCGCAGATACGCAGTATTTT. Amino acids: CASSDPGTSADTQYF.